This T cell receptor beta chain emerged from a study of T cell responses to AZD1222 COVID-19 vaccine. Assay used: immunoSEQ multiplex PCR; TCRdb lists only in-frame clones, some missing. In the table there are 120,000 to 150,000 clones, around nine tenths of which are singletons. This CDR3 contains 15 residues. Trimming took 1 base from V and 4 from J, leaving 13 bases between them. Looked up from germline, CDR1 is LNHNV and CDR2 is YYDKDF (reference sequence). Specimen: peripheral blood, collected on day 0 of AZD1222 vaccination. The receptor was derived from an adult in good health. The chain employs TRBV15 and TRBJ1-2; D unclear. CDR3 nucleotide sequence: TGTGCCACCAGCAGAGCTGGAGCCAACCCCTATGGCTACACCTTC. This codes for CATSRAGANPYGYTF.